The entry below gives a single T cell receptor beta chain sequence along with its context. This sample stems from a study of blood T cell repertoires in COVID-19. Study context: The analysed material was cDNA or gDNA that came from T cells, B-cell-depleted T cells, or PBMCs.

Produced via immunoSEQ multiplex PCR; TCRdb's table is partial and in-frame only. Of about 270,000 clones listed, about 90% are singletons. Germline assignment: CDR1 SGHTA and CDR2 FQGNSA. This CDR3 has 15 amino acids. Trimming cost V 5 bases and J 7 bases; bases outside gene matches: 7. This clonotype was obtained from a woman between 45 and 65 years old with acute or convalescent COVID-19. The chain combines TRBV7-2 with TRBJ1-4; 10 bases line up with TRBD1. Sequencing input: peripheral blood. The CDR3 is CASSEGTGEGEKLFF. CDR3 coding DNA: TGTGCCAGCAGCGAAGGGACAGGGGAAGGTGAAAAACTGTTTTTT.